This TCR beta chain was recorded in a study of T cells in Graves' hyperthyroidism and ophthalmopathy. For the study at large: At initial diagnosis, before any treatment had begun, peripheral blood was obtained.

Germline CDR1 is MGHRA and CDR2 is YSYEKL. The CDR3 is 16 amino acids. The investigators amplified TCR beta CDR3 regions from RNA transcripts. The TCR CDR3 was amplified in a first-round RT-PCR using the HTBI primer set. One entry per CDR3 protein results from TCRdb running MiXCR on the multiplex PCR reads. The profile shows approximately 360,000 distinct CDR3 sequences, just under 25% of them singletons. The study excluded patients with uncontrolled infection, other autoimmune disease, pregnancy or lactation. Clinical symptoms, serum thyroxine and TRAb, thyroid ultrasound and orbital computed tomography together formed the diagnostic basis. Out of over 7.5 ml of fresh peripheral blood came the PBMCs. With regard to this clonotype: One junction end disagrees with the germline gene, perhaps due to a read error.

Input material: blood. This rearrangement joins TRBV4-1 to TRBJ2-7; TRBD1 might be the D (5 bases). This TCR was recovered from a man aged 45-60 years with Graves' hyperthyroidism. CDR3 sequence: CASSPSQGLSSYEQYF. CDR3 DNA sequence: TGTGCCAGCAGCCCCAGTCAGGGATTGAGCTCCTACGAGCAGTACTTC.